A single sample gave rise to the 28 T cell receptor beta chains below, sequenced in a study of blood T cell repertoires in COVID-19. Using immunoSEQ multiplex PCR, the repertoire was profiled, and TCRdb retains in-frame clones only, with some absent. Among some 80,000 clones listed, roughly 78% were seen once. The specimen sequenced was peripheral blood. The receptors shown here come from a woman aged 80 or over with active or convalescent COVID-19.

V usage is TRBV11-2 and J usage is TRBJ1-6, with no clear D. The CDR3 has 12 amino acids. CDR1 is SGHAT and CDR2 is FQNNGV in the germline V gene. With 2 bases removed from V and 10 bases from J, the gap between germline ends came to 6 bases. CDR3 DNA sequence: TGTGCCAGCAGCTTAATTCTATCACCCCTCCACTTT. The encoded protein is CASSLILSPLHF.

The chain combines TRBV10-3 with TRBJ2-7, with a tentative D call TRBD1 (7 bases). V shed 6 bases and J shed 0 bases, with 18 bases lying between them. This CDR3 contains 16 residues. Germline loops: CDR1 ENHRY, CDR2 SYGVKD. CDR3 in DNA: TGTGCCATCAGCGCAGGGGGGCGTACTAGCTCCTACGAGCAGTACTTC. Translating gives CAISAGGRTSSYEQYF.

The chain combines TRBV7-8 with TRBJ2-5, with 12 bases that match TRBD2. The CDR3 covers 16 residues. Germline loops: CDR1 SGHVS, CDR2 FQNEAQ. J gave up 2 bases and V 4 bases, and 5 bases lay outside the gene matches. CDR3 protein: CASSSRLAGVQETQYF. Written as DNA, the CDR3 is TGTGCCAGCAGCTCCCGACTAGCGGGGGTGCAAGAGACCCAGTACTTC. Full variable domain (outside the CDR3, taken from reference TRBV7-8 and TRBJ2-5): GAGVSQSPRYKVAKRGQDVALRCDPISGHVSLFWYQQALGQGPEFLTYFQNEAQLDKSGLPSDRFFAERPEGSVSTLKIQRTQQEDSAVYLCASSSRLAGVQETQYFGPGTRLLVL.

The chain combines TRBV25-1 with TRBJ1-2; D may be TRBD1 (6 bases). Germline assignment: CDR1 MGHDK and CDR2 SYGVNS. V was shortened by 4 bases and J by 6 bases, with 12 bases between the two germline ends. The CDR3 has 13 amino acids. The DNA of the CDR3 is TGTGCCAGCAGTGCCGCCCGACAGGATGGCTACACCTTC. Its translation is CASSAARQDGYTF.

This chain uses TRBV6-5 with TRBJ2-2; D is ambiguous. V was trimmed by 4 bases and J by 7 bases, leaving 4 bases between them. CDR1 and CDR2 (germline): MNHEY, SVGAGI. The CDR3 has 11 amino acids. CDR3 amino acids: CASSSVGELFF. The CDR3, as DNA: TGTGCCAGCAGTTCGGTCGGGGAGCTGTTTTTT.

This chain uses TRBV11-2 with TRBJ1-2; D gene uncertain. Looked up from germline, CDR1 is SGHAT and CDR2 is FQNNGV. This CDR3 region has 16 residues. V dropped 2 bases and J dropped 0 bases, with 13 bases sitting between them. The CDR3 loop reads CASSLNFGSSNYGYTF. In nucleotides, the CDR3 is TGTGCCAGCAGCTTAAATTTCGGTTCTTCTAACTATGGCTACACCTTC.

In its sample, this clone was seen once. This chain uses TRBV11-2 with TRBJ1-1, with D tentatively TRBD1 (6 bases). Trimming cost V 4 bases and J 6 bases, with 18 bases left between them. The CDR3 has 15 residues. Germline V CDR1 and CDR2: SGHAT, FQNNGV. DNA of the CDR3: TGTGCCAGCAGCTCAGTGTGGACAGCTAGCCCTGAAGCTTTCTTT. Amino acid sequence: CASSSVWTASPEAFF.

This clone was observed once. V and J are TRBV19 and TRBJ2-1; TRBD1 aligns across 8 bases. The CDR3 contains 14 residues. CDR1 and CDR2 from the germline V gene are LNHDA and SQIVND (reference sequence). V shed 5 bases and J 5 bases; nucleotides not matched to a gene: 5. CDR3 in amino acids: CASSPGGADNEQFF. The CDR3 DNA follows: TGTGCCAGTAGTCCAGGGGGCGCGGACAATGAGCAGTTCTTC. Combining the CDR3 with reference TRBV19 and TRBJ2-1 gives the whole variable domain DGGITQSPKYLFRKEGQNVTLSCEQNLNHDAMYWYRQDPGQGLRLIYYSQIVNDFQKGDIAEGYSVSREKKESFPLTVTSAQKNPTAFYLCASSPGGADNEQFFGPGTRLTVL.

J is TRBJ2-5 and V is TRBV5-4; 14 positions agree with TRBD2. V shed 2 bases and J 1 base; nucleotides not matched to a gene: 1. The CDR3 extends over 16 amino acids. Germline V lookup: CDR1 SGHNT, CDR2 YYREEE (reference sequence). The CDR3 region is CASSFGTSGGQETQYF. CDR3 in DNA: TGTGCCAGCAGCTTTGGGACTAGCGGGGGCCAAGAGACCCAGTACTTC. Full variable domain (outside the CDR3, taken from reference TRBV5-4 and TRBJ2-5): ETGVTQSPTHLIKTRGQQVTLRCSSQSGHNTVSWYQQALGQGPQFIFQYYREEENGRGNFPPRFSGLQFPNYSSELNVNALELDDSALYLCASSFGTSGGQETQYFGPGTRLLVL.

CDR3 DNA: TGTGCCAGCAGCGGGACCGGGACAGGGGCGACCCAGTACTTC. Translated: CASSGTGTGATQYF. The J gene is TRBJ2-5, the V gene TRBV5-5, with TRBD1 matching 10 bases. This CDR3 contains 14 residues. Germline CDR1 reads SGHKS; CDR2 reads YYEKEE (reference sequence). Germline trimming cut 4 bases from V and 7 bases from J; bases unmatched to any gene: 7.

CDR3 amino acids: CASSYTVGELFF. CDR3 nucleotides: TGTGCCAGCAGTTACACAGTCGGGGAGCTGTTTTTT. The gene calls are TRBV6-6 and TRBJ2-2; unclear D gene. V was pared by 2 bases and J by 7 bases, with 5 bases between. CDR1 MNHNY and CDR2 SVGAGI come from the germline V gene (reference sequence). This CDR3 has 12 amino acids.

The chain joins TRBV5-1 to TRBJ1-6, with 9 positions matching TRBD1. CDR1 is SGHRS and CDR2 is YFSETQ in the germline V gene. The CDR3 spans 15 residues. V lost 0 bases, J lost 6 bases, and 1 base stayed unmatched. The DNA of the CDR3 is TGCGCCAGCAGCTTGGGGGGACAGGGTAATTCACCCCTCCACTTT. Residues: CASSLGGQGNSPLHF.

A single count supports this clone. This chain joins TRBV4-1 and TRBJ1-1; 8 bases agree with TRBD1. The V and J ends lost 2 bases and 0 bases, in that order; junction bases with no gene match: 8. Germline V gene data show CDR1 as MGHRA and CDR2 as YSYEKL. The CDR3 spans 17 residues. The CDR3 here is CASSQKGQETLNTEAFF. The CDR3 coding sequence is TGCGCCAGCAGCCAAAAGGGACAGGAGACTCTGAACACTGAAGCTTTCTTT.

V usage is TRBV29-1 and J usage is TRBJ2-5; D gene uncertain. Germline V gene data show CDR1 as SQVTM and CDR2 as ANQGSEA. V lost 5 bases and J lost 7, with 17 bases in between. The CDR3 is made up of 13 amino acids. The CDR3 DNA reads as TGCAGCGTTAATGATAGCCCCTCCGCGACCCAGTACTTC. The encoded protein is CSVNDSPSATQYF. Supplemented by reference TRBV29-1 and TRBJ2-5, the full variable domain reads SAVISQKPSRDICQRGTSLTIQCQVDSQVTMMFWYRQQPGQSLTLIATANQGSEATYESGFVIDKFPISRPNLTFSTLTVSNMSPEDSSIYLCSVNDSPSATQYFGPGTRLLVL.

This chain links TRBV4-1 with TRBJ2-2; possibly TRBD2 for D (6 bases). The CDR3 runs 16 residues. Trimming stripped 0 bases from V and 7 bases from J, with 15 bases between. Germline CDR1 is MGHRA and CDR2 is YSYEKL. The CDR3 is CASSQDQTGGDGELFF. The DNA of the CDR3 is TGCGCCAGCAGCCAAGATCAAACAGGCGGGGACGGGGAGCTGTTTTTT.

This rearrangement joins TRBV7-2 to TRBJ1-3; 11 bases line up with TRBD1. V was clipped by 5 bases and J by 4 bases; unmatched bases: 4. The CDR3 is 15 amino acids. Germline V gene lookup returns CDR1 SGHTA and CDR2 FQGNSA. The CDR3 loop is CASSPRTGGGNTIYF. CDR3 nucleotide sequence: TGTGCCAGCAGCCCAAGGACAGGGGGCGGAAACACCATATATTTT.

V and J are TRBV4-2 and TRBJ2-2; 10 positions match TRBD1. In germline, CDR1 is LGHNA, CDR2 YNFKEQ. CDR3 length: 17 residues. Unmatched junction bases numbered 4, after V lost 2 bases and J lost 1 base. CDR3 loop: CASSQNRDRGNTGELFF. The DNA of the CDR3 is TGTGCCAGCAGCCAAAACCGGGACAGGGGGAACACCGGGGAGCTGTTTTTT.

With respect to this clone: At one boundary the junction diverges from the germline segment, which might be a read error. J is TRBJ1-1 and V is TRBV5-4; 9 nucleotides line up with TRBD1. The germline V gene has CDR1 SGHNT and CDR2 YYREEE (reference sequence). CDR3 length equals 14 residues. In DNA, the CDR3 is TGTGCCAGCAGCCCAGGGACAGGGAACGCTGAAGCTTTCTTT. It codes for CASSPGTGNAEAFF.

A few counts support this clone. The J gene is TRBJ2-3, the V gene TRBV29-1, with 12 positions matching TRBD1. Per the germline V gene, CDR1 is SQVTM and CDR2 is ANQGSEA. CDR3 length equals 14 residues. Trimming cost V 6 bases and J 4 bases; bases outside gene matches: 5. The CDR3 DNA reads TGCAGCGTCCGCGGGACAGGGGGCCCAGATACGCAGTATTTT. Its translation: CSVRGTGGPDTQYF.

The CDR3 DNA reads as TGTGCCAGCAGCTTACGGTACACTGAAGCTTTCTTT. Amino acids: CASSLRYTEAFF. J is TRBJ1-1 and V is TRBV7-9; D unclear. CDR1 and CDR2 from the germline V gene are SEHNR and FQNEAQ (reference sequence). The V end was cut by 2 bases, the J end by 3 bases, with 4 bases between. The CDR3 contains 12 residues.

The CDR3 DNA is TGTGCCAGCAGTTTGACTGTGAACACTGAAGCTTTCTTT. Amino acid sequence: CASSLTVNTEAFF. The chain is built from TRBV12-3 or TRBV12-4 and TRBJ1-1; D not certain. The CDR3 sequence is 13 residues long. The V end was cut by 3 bases, the J end by 0 bases, with 5 bases between.

The rearrangement links TRBV3-1 (or the pseudogene TRBV3-2) to TRBJ1-5, with a tentative D call TRBD1 (5 bases). With 1 base removed from V and 6 bases from J, the gap between germline ends came to 10 bases. The CDR3 totals 14 residues. Germline V CDR1 and CDR2: LGHDT, YNNKEL (reference sequence). CDR3: CASSQVMGRQPQHF. CDR3 nucleotide sequence: TGTGCCAGCAGCCAAGTTATGGGGCGTCAGCCCCAGCATTTT.

In DNA form, the CDR3 reads TGTGCCAGCAGTGAAGCGCTTCTAGTCTACGAGCAGTACTTC. This sequence encodes CASSEALLVYEQYF. The chain carries TRBV2 and TRBJ2-7; D is unclear. The germline V gene has CDR1 SNHLY and CDR2 FYNNEI. The germline V and J ends were trimmed by 0 bases and 3 bases, with 9 bases remaining between them. The length of the CDR3 is 14 residues.

J is TRBJ2-2 and V is TRBV19; TRBD1 matches 10 bases. This CDR3 is built from 15 residues. From germline, CDR1 is LNHDA and CDR2 SQIVND (reference sequence). V trimming: 9 bases; J trimming: 4 bases; junction bases outside the gene matches: 8. CDR3 DNA sequence: TGTGCCAGCAGGCTGGGACAGGGGCTCACCGGGGAGCTGTTTTTT. Translation gives CASRLGQGLTGELFF.

This chain joins TRBV7-2 and TRBJ2-3, with 10 bases that match TRBD1. The CDR3 extends over 18 amino acids. V lost 1 base and J lost 4; bases outside the gene matches: 11. Germline CDR1 is SGHTA and CDR2 is FQGNSA. DNA for the CDR3: TGTGCCAGCAGCTTAGGAAGTAGGTTTGGGACAGGGGCAGATACGCAGTATTTT. It codes for CASSLGSRFGTGADTQYF.

The chain recombines TRBV7-8 with TRBJ2-5; D might be TRBD2 (6 bases). The CDR3 consists of 17 residues. Trimming took 5 bases from V and 5 from J, leaving 24 bases between them. Germline values: CDR1 SGHVS, CDR2 FQNEAQ. The CDR3 DNA reads TGTGCCAGCAGCGCCCGCCGACTACGGGGGTTCCCGGAGACCCAGTACTTC. Its translation: CASSARRLRGFPETQYF.

V is TRBV4-1 and J is TRBJ1-2, with D maybe TRBD1 (5 bases). V dropped 1 base and J dropped 3 bases, with 6 bases sitting between them. The germline CDR1 and CDR2 sequences are MGHRA and YSYEKL. The CDR3 has 13 amino acids. The CDR3, as DNA: TGCGCCAGCAGCCAAGTCAGGGACTATGGCTACACCTTC. Translation: CASSQVRDYGYTF.

This clone was observed a few times. The chain employs TRBV5-1 and TRBJ2-7; 12 bases are shared with TRBD1. V dropped 3 bases and J dropped 4; count of bases not matched to a gene: 2. This CDR3 is built from 14 residues. Germline CDR1 reads SGHRS; CDR2 reads YFSETQ. CDR3: CASSWDRGLYEQYF. The CDR3 bases are TGCGCCAGCAGCTGGGACAGGGGGCTGTACGAGCAGTACTTC.